One sample yielded the 9 T cell receptor beta chains listed below, sequenced in a study of blood T cell repertoires in COVID-19. Some clones are missing from TCRdb's copy, which holds only in-frame ones; the method was immunoSEQ multiplex PCR. The repertoire holds some 400,000 clones, with roughly 89% as singletons. Sequencing was done on a sample of peripheral blood. The receptor source for this set is a man in his late teens or twenties with active or convalescent COVID-19.

This clone was detected once. The rearrangement uses TRBV27 and TRBJ1-2; D call uncertain. Per the germline V gene, CDR1 is MNHEY and CDR2 is SMNVEV (reference sequence). The CDR3 is 14 amino acids. The germline V and J ends were trimmed by 2 bases and 8 bases, with 15 bases remaining between them. In nucleotides, the CDR3 is TGTGCCAGCAGTTTAGGGCAAACCCACTGGGGCTACACCTTC. It is translated as CASSLGQTHWGYTF.

The rearrangement uses TRBV7-9 and TRBJ2-7; D gene uncertain. Germline V lookup: CDR1 SEHNR, CDR2 FQNEAQ (reference sequence). The V and J ends lost 0 bases and 6 bases respectively, with 12 bases between them. The CDR3 contains 14 residues. The CDR3 here is CASSLADGSGEQYF. For the CDR3, the DNA is TGTGCCAGCAGCTTAGCGGATGGGTCGGGCGAGCAGTACTTC.

The rearrangement joins TRBV28 to TRBJ2-4; 8 nucleotides agree with TRBD1. J lost 0 bases, V lost 0 bases, and 4 bases had no gene match. CDR1 is MDHEN, CDR2 SYDVKM, per germline. This CDR3 has 17 residues. CDR3 amino acids: CASSLWTGDSAKNIQYF. The CDR3 DNA reads TGTGCCAGCAGTTTATGGACAGGGGATTCAGCCAAAAACATTCAGTACTTC.

Worth noting for this clone: Within the sample, other DNA sequences also encode this same CDR3. The chain has TRBV19 and TRBJ2-7, with D uncertain. Trimming pared 3 bases from V and 3 bases from J, leaving 9 bases between. This CDR3 has 13 amino acids. Germline V lookup: CDR1 LNHDA, CDR2 SQIVND (reference sequence). The CDR3: CASSIALSYEQYF. CDR3 bases: TGTGCCAGTAGTATCGCGTTAAGCTACGAGCAGTACTTC.

The V and J genes are TRBV21-1 and TRBJ2-5; the DNA was not compared with TRBD2, the D call given in the table. TRBV21-1 is described as a pseudogene. The CDR3 consists of 10 residues. The CDR3 here is CASSRRTQYF. The CDR3 DNA reads TGTGCCAGCAGCAGGAGGACCCAGTACTTC.

J is TRBJ1-4 and V is TRBV29-1; 10 nucleotides match TRBD1. V lost 2 bases and J lost 8; bases outside the gene matches: 5. The germline V gene encodes CDR1 SQVTM and CDR2 ANQGSEA. The CDR3 totals 14 residues. CDR3 nucleotides: TGCAGCGTTGAATTAGGGACAGGGGCCGAAAAACTGTTTTTT. It yields the protein CSVELGTGAEKLFF.

V is TRBV18 and J is TRBJ1-1, with TRBD1 matching 11 bases. Trimming removed 2 bases from V and 1 base from J; junction bases left unmatched: 3. The CDR3 runs 16 residues. CDR1 is KGHSH and CDR2 is LQKENI in the germline V gene. This CDR3 reads CASSPGTGGGNTEAFF. In nucleotides, the CDR3 is TGTGCCAGCTCACCAGGGACAGGGGGAGGGAACACTGAAGCTTTCTTT.

The chain links TRBV19 to TRBJ2-1; 15 nucleotides match TRBD2. V trimming: 3 bases; J trimming: 6 bases; junction bases outside the gene matches: 6. Germline CDR1 reads LNHDA; CDR2 reads SQIVND (reference sequence). The CDR3 contains 17 residues. The CDR3 DNA reads TGTGCCAGTAGTATCCGCGGACTAGCGGGAGGGCCCAATGAGCAGTTCTTC. This sequence encodes CASSIRGLAGGPNEQFF.

The chain employs TRBV4-2 and TRBJ2-3, with 8 bases lining up with TRBD2. Losses at the gene ends were 1 base for V and 2 bases for J; bases not matched to a gene: 5. The CDR3 length is 16 residues. Germline CDR1 LGHNA, CDR2 YNFKEQ. CDR3 sequence reads: CASSQGSGRATDTQYF. CDR3 DNA: TGTGCCAGCAGCCAAGGAAGCGGGAGAGCCACAGATACGCAGTATTTT.